Sequencing of this T cell receptor (beta chain) was carried out in a study of shared clonotypes between healthy human individuals (dated by TCRdb to the early 2020s). About the investigation overall: The cohort comprised a couple of women and a few men aged 18 to 49 years. Per donor, three plates each were used for CD4 naive and CD4 memory, two for CD8 naive, and one for CD8 memory. To estimate repertoire size and how much clonotypes are shared between individuals, the study performed deep sequencing of blood TCR repertoires from five healthy adults. To increase sequencing depth and limit assay-specific biases, different laboratories used diverse techniques to prepare libraries and sequence TCR repertoires. Leukapheresis yielded between about 0.85 and 9.5 billion PBMCs per donor.

What the work shows at the level of the full study, not this receptor alone: Estimated clonotype richness was generally larger for naive than for memory subsets. About 5% of naive CD4, 3.5% of naive CD8, 2.3% of memory CD4, and less than 0.45% of memory CD8 clonotypes were shared across several donors. Only blood was sampled, and tissue TCR repertoires likely differ from those in blood. The small number of donors limited the genetic and exposure-history diversity represented. Rarefaction of sorted-subset datasets indicated incomplete sequencing despite the large sequencing depth. Pairwise subsampling led to the expectation that sequencing depth would affect the degree of clonotype sharing among donors. Compared with non-shared clonotypes, the clonotypes found in all four sorted-subset donors had higher generation probabilities.

From the cysteine up to the phenylalanine, the CDR3 has a length of 16 residues. The DNA shown is the 48-base CDR3, in frame from base 1. V is cut back by 5 bases and J by 9 bases, with 12 bases in the junction unmatched. The germline V gene (reference sequence) sets CDR1 to LNHNV and CDR2 to YYDKDF. Donors were healthy HIV-negative adults with no recently reported acute infections or vaccinations. Every donor was a Caucasian adult living in Nashville, Tennessee, USA. CD4+ T cells were enriched through magnetic negative selection, after which naive cells were positively selected on CD45RA and the remaining negative fraction served as the memory subset. Blood was collected by leukapheresis, and PBMCs were isolated by Ficoll-Histopaque density gradient centrifugation and then cryopreserved in liquid nitrogen vapor phase. Analytical flow cytometry was used to check the purity and quantity of each magnetically sorted T cell population. Genomic DNA was isolated from every sorted fraction and measured by UV absorbance on a Nanodrop 2000c.

In the case of this clone: The target of this receptor is not known. It has no much larger one-base neighbor in the sample; base qualities were not kept.

Using the deep immunoSEQ assay, multiplex PCR amplified TCR CDR3 regions from genomic DNA. For each cell subset, the extracted genomic DNA was distributed evenly across all wells of several immunoSEQ 96-well plates, and each plate served as one replicate. For sorted subsets, 150 to 250 ng of genomic DNA, equivalent to some 30,000 T cell genomes, went into each replicate PCR. The purified libraries were quantified using a Qubit 3.0 fluorometer, sized with a Bioanalyzer 2100, and then quantified again using the KAPA Library Quantification kit. Every immunoSEQ 96-well plate was sequenced on a dedicated single-read 150-cycle Illumina NextSeq 550 flow cell. Per the authors' processing: Because the immunoSEQ output included only junctional sequences and no quality scores, the filtering could not be the same as the filtering used for full-length reads. Sequences were annotated with PyIR, a Python wrapper for IgBLAST v1.9, using IMGT germline references to assign V/J genes and CDR3. Any read was removed if the V/J assignment was weak (E-value above 1e-6), the CDR3 was missing, or the read contained stop codons, out-of-frame junctions, or ambiguous translated residues. V3J clonotypes were defined as sequences sharing an identical inferred V gene, J gene, and CDR3 amino acid sequence. Percentage overlap between repertoires was computed as shared unique clonotypes divided by the size of the smaller repertoire. Repertoire richness was assessed with RTK rarefaction, the Chao1 estimator, and Recon v2.1 estimates of unobserved clonotypes. For all TCRbeta clonotypes obtained by the gDNA method from a few donors, generation probabilities were computed with OLGA. What TCRdb holds here is the immuneACCESS table cut down to in-frame rearrangements. Part of the clones is not present; checked against another copy, under half of the missing clones reflect an unresolved V gene, and the others are unexplained. The DNA was the basis for D and trimming; V, J and clone size are from that table. This sample has some 1,600,000 clones in its table, and under 99% of those were observed once. The ten largest account for approximately 0.45% of the sample.

The chain links TRBV15 with TRBJ2-1, with 11 bases aligning to TRBD2. Sequencing used naive CD4+ T cells sorted from blood. Reading the label with the study, this specimen's cell subset or site is: CD45RA+ positively selected. The receptor comes from a man in his thirties or forties in good health. The CDR3 reads CATSPRPLAGAGEQFF. DNA sequence: TGTGCCACCAGCCCCCGTCCACTAGCGGGAGCGGGTGAGCAGTTCTTC.